A single sample is the source of the 18 T cell receptor beta chains below, sequenced in a study of cytomegalovirus exposure and HLA in healthy donors (dated by TCRdb to about 2017). Libraries were made using the immunoSEQ multiplex PCR assay. A mixture of 60 forward primers for TCR Vbeta segments and 13 reverse primers for TCR Jbeta segments was used in the multiplex PCR. TCRdb obtained this table from immuneACCESS and retained in-frame rearrangements with V and J assigned. These tables miss some clones; where compared with another copy, unresolved V genes account for less than half of the shortfall, and the remainder is unexplained. Within this sample are about 230,000 clones, with approximately 84% of them counted one time only. Roughly 0.26% of the sample is taken by the ten largest. The sequenced material came from PBMCs. These receptors originate from a girl between 2 and 10 years old in good health and CMV-seronegative.

Only a few counts were recorded for this clone. The chain carries TRBV6-1 and TRBJ1-3; tentative D call: TRBD1 (6 bases). The V and J ends lost 0 bases and 1 base respectively, with 10 bases between them. The CDR3 covers 16 residues. Germline CDR1 MNHNS, CDR2 SASEGT. The CDR3 reads CASSEAPRGSGNTIYF. In DNA form, the CDR3 reads TGTGCCAGCAGTGAAGCGCCGAGGGGGTCTGGAAACACCATATATTTT.

This clone was counted a few times. The rearrangement joins TRBV2 to TRBJ1-4; 7 bases map to TRBD1. The germline V gene has CDR1 SNHLY and CDR2 FYNNEI. This CDR3 has 14 residues. The V and J ends lost 7 bases and 10 bases, in that order; junction bases with no gene match: 12. The CDR3 DNA follows: TGTGCCAGCACCAGTTCGGCAGGGGGTGGAAAACTGTTTTTT. It yields the protein CASTSSAGGGKLFF.

The rearrangement joins TRBV5-1 to TRBJ2-2, with 10 positions matching TRBD2. The germline V gene encodes CDR1 SGHRS and CDR2 YFSETQ. There are 16 residues in the CDR3. The ends lost 4 bases at V and 6 bases at J; junction bases unmatched: 9. The CDR3 DNA reads as TGCGCCAGCAGCCCCCTGAGCGGGGGGGCTTCCGGGGAGCTGTTTTTT. This translates into CASSPLSGGASGELFF.

This chain joins TRBV6-5 and TRBJ2-5, with TRBD1 matching 7 bases. Losses at the gene ends were 0 bases for V and 9 bases for J; bases not matched to a gene: 1. CDR1 and CDR2 (germline): MNHEY, SVGAGI. The CDR3 spans 12 residues. The CDR3 sequence is CASSYSQGAQYF. DNA for the CDR3: TGTGCCAGCAGTTACTCGCAGGGGGCCCAGTACTTC.

V is TRBV6-7 and J is TRBJ1-5; TRBD1 agrees at 8 bases. TRBV6-7 is noted as an ORF with a role that remains uncertain. V lost 6 bases, J lost 7 bases, and 17 bases stayed unmatched. The CDR3 spans 17 residues. The CDR3 here is CASSTYGTGRKRQPQHF. CDR3 in DNA: TGTGCCAGCAGCACCTACGGGACAGGACGTAAGAGGCAGCCCCAGCATTTT.

The rearrangement joins TRBV7-9 to TRBJ2-7; the match to TRBD2 covers 7 bases. The CDR3 consists of 15 residues. The germline V gene encodes CDR1 SEHNR and CDR2 FQNEAQ (reference sequence). The V and J ends lost 4 bases and 1 base, in that order; junction bases with no gene match: 7. CDR3 nucleotide sequence: TGTGCCAGCAGCTCGCTGGGGGGGTCGTCCTACGAGCAGTACTTC. It encodes CASSSLGGSSYEQYF.

This sequence joins TRBV6-1 and TRBJ1-5; TRBD1 matches at 9 bases. Trimming cost V 10 bases and J 7 bases; bases outside gene matches: 5. The V gene's germline CDR1 is MNHNS and CDR2 SASEGT. The CDR3 is 12 residues long. The CDR3 sequence is CATGQGGQPQHF. DNA of the CDR3: TGTGCCACGGGACAGGGTGGGCAGCCCCAGCATTTT.

The chain uses TRBV6-5 and TRBJ1-2, with D possibly TRBD1 on 6 matching bases. Trimming pared 6 bases from V and 8 bases from J, leaving 13 bases between. The germline V gene has CDR1 MNHEY and CDR2 SVGAGI. CDR3 length equals 12 residues. The CDR3 bases are TGTGCCAGCAGGGAGACAGGTGGAGGCTACACCTTC. As protein: CASRETGGGYTF.

The chain uses TRBV6-5 and TRBJ2-1; D remains ambiguous. The CDR3 is 11 amino acids. The V gene lost 2 bases and the J gene lost 7 bases, with 3 bases spanning the gap. CDR1 is MNHEY, CDR2 SVGAGI, per germline. The CDR3 region is CASSYRNEQFF. For the CDR3, the DNA is TGTGCCAGCAGTTACCGGAATGAGCAGTTCTTC.

The chain carries TRBV11-3 and TRBJ2-2; 13 nucleotides align to TRBD2. Losses at the gene ends were 5 bases for V and 1 base for J; bases not matched to a gene: 4. Per germline, CDR1 SGHNT and CDR2 YENEEA. CDR3 length: 17 residues. The CDR3 DNA sequence: TGTGCCAGCAGCCAACTAGCGGGGGGGCAGAACACCGGGGAGCTGTTTTTT. It yields the protein CASSQLAGGQNTGELFF.

The V gene is TRBV6-6, the J gene TRBJ1-5; perhaps TRBD1 as D (5 bases). This CDR3 is built from 12 residues. The V end was cut by 6 bases, the J end by 2 bases, with 5 bases between. Germline V gene lookup returns CDR1 MNHNY and CDR2 SVGAGI (reference sequence). CDR3: CASRQGNQPQHF. CDR3 coding DNA: TGTGCCAGCAGACAGGGCAATCAGCCCCAGCATTTT.

This chain joins TRBV7-6 and TRBJ2-1, with 16 bases that match TRBD2. The CDR3 covers 20 residues. The ends lost 4 bases at V and 2 bases at J; junction bases unmatched: 11. Per the germline V gene, CDR1 is SGHVS and CDR2 is FNYEAQ. The CDR3: CASSYSPGTSGRVAYNEQFF. Here the CDR3 DNA reads TGTGCCAGCAGCTACTCCCCCGGGACTAGCGGGAGGGTTGCCTACAATGAGCAGTTCTTC.

The chain recombines TRBV15 with TRBJ2-4; D remains ambiguous. The germline gives CDR1 LNHNV, CDR2 YYDKDF (reference sequence). V shed 0 bases and J shed 7 bases, with 4 bases lying between them. The length of the CDR3 is 12 residues. The CDR3 reads CATSRERNIQYF. CDR3 nucleotide sequence: TGTGCCACCAGCAGAGAGCGGAACATTCAGTACTTC.

The DNA of the CDR3 is TGTGCCAGCAGCGTCAGTACAGATACGCAGTATTTT. This sequence encodes CASSVSTDTQYF. This chain links TRBV9 with TRBJ2-3; D is ambiguous. This CDR3 region has 12 residues. V was pared by 2 bases and J by 3 bases, with 4 bases between. CDR1 and CDR2 (germline): SGDLS, YYNGEE.

This chain links TRBV27 with TRBJ2-1; 7 nucleotides match TRBD2. In germline, CDR1 is MNHEY, CDR2 SMNVEV (reference sequence). The V segment lost 8 bases and the J segment 3 bases; nucleotides outside the gene matches: 10. The CDR3 is made up of 15 amino acids. The chain's CDR3 is CASSPGKRGYNEQFF. The CDR3 region has the DNA TGTGCCAGCTCCCCGGGCAAGCGGGGCTACAATGAGCAGTTCTTC.

This clone appeared once. This chain uses TRBV2 with TRBJ1-5; 9 nucleotides match TRBD1. V dropped 6 bases and J dropped 6; count of bases not matched to a gene: 9. Germline V gives CDR1 SNHLY, CDR2 FYNNEI. The CDR3 has 15 amino acids. The CDR3 protein is CASSDTGGAGQPQHF. The DNA for the CDR3 is TGTGCCAGCAGCGATACAGGGGGCGCAGGTCAGCCCCAGCATTTT.

The gene calls are TRBV27 and TRBJ2-1; the D gene is possibly TRBD2 (6 bases). CDR1 is MNHEY, CDR2 SMNVEV, per germline (reference sequence). V lost 8 bases and J lost 1, with 9 bases in between. CDR3 length: 13 residues. The chain's CDR3 is CASRAGSYNEQFF. The CDR3 bases are TGTGCCAGCCGTGCGGGGTCCTACAATGAGCAGTTCTTC.

The genes are TRBV6-1 and TRBJ1-5; 9 bases align to TRBD1. Looked up from germline, CDR1 is MNHNS and CDR2 is SASEGT. V lost 2 bases, J lost 5 bases, and 4 bases stayed unmatched. The CDR3 spans 15 residues. CDR3 coding DNA: TGTGCCAGCAGTGAACAACAGGGGGCTGATCAGCCCCAGCATTTT. Protein: CASSEQQGADQPQHF.